The 16 T cell receptor beta chains below come from one sample, sequenced in a study of post-analysis software for immune sequencing data. The TCR beta cDNA libraries carried unique molecular identifiers. TCRdb reanalysed the PCR reads using MiXCR and keeps one entry per CDR3 protein. Here the sample spans approximately 570,000 distinct CDR3 sequences, 44% being singletons. These receptors are not linked to any known antigen. Study findings and constraints: Compared with controls, patients had more of 4 or 5 TRBV segments, including TRBV5-6, TRBV5-1 and TRBV20-1.

The sequencing sample was made of blood. Source of these receptors: a girl between 5 and 17 years old with multiple sclerosis.

V and J are TRBV3-1 and TRBJ2-1, with D uncertain. The germline gives CDR1 LGHDT, CDR2 YNNKEL (reference sequence). The CDR3 has 15 amino acids. Trimming removed 0 bases from V and 6 bases from J, with 12 bases in between. CDR3 region: CASSQDFMTPNEQFF. The CDR3 nucleotides are TGTGCCAGCAGCCAAGATTTTATGACCCCCAATGAGCAGTTCTTC.

The chain is built from TRBV6-2 or TRBV6-3 and TRBJ2-7, with D hard to call. Germline lookup yields CDR1 MNHEY and CDR2 SVGEGT. Trimming took off 11 bases at V and 2 bases at J, with 16 bases between the two ends. This CDR3 has 13 residues. CDR3 in DNA: TGTGCCGGCCCCGGGTGGACGCCCTACGAGCAGTACTTC. It specifies CAGPGWTPYEQYF.

This clonotype was seen repeatedly, ten times or more. The chain recombines TRBV6-2 or TRBV6-3 with TRBJ2-3; 8 bases fit TRBD2. Germline loops: CDR1 MNHEY, CDR2 SVGEGT. The CDR3 spans 14 residues. The V gene end was trimmed by 5 bases and the J gene end by 2 bases; junction bases not matched to a gene: 3. The CDR3 nucleotides are TGTGCCAGCAGTAGCGGGGGTGACACAGATACGCAGTATTTT. Translating it yields CASSSGGDTDTQYF.

This rearrangement joins TRBV12-3 or TRBV12-4 to TRBJ2-3; the D is unclear. The CDR3 totals 12 residues. V was trimmed by 11 bases and J by 2 bases, leaving 11 bases between them. The CDR3 loop reads CAGGRVTDTQYF. DNA for the CDR3: TGTGCCGGCGGTCGGGTCACAGATACGCAGTATTTT.

This clonotype was picked up one time. The V gene is TRBV24-1, the J gene TRBJ2-1, with D hard to call. The CDR3 length is 13 residues. CDR1 KGHDR and CDR2 SFDVKD come from the germline V gene. V was clipped by 5 bases and J by 5 bases, with 9 bases between them. The DNA for the CDR3 is TGTGCCACCAGTGGGGTATTAAACAATGAGCAGTTCTTC. It yields the protein CATSGVLNNEQFF.

The rearrangement uses TRBV7-2 and TRBJ2-7; weak D call: TRBD1 (5 bases). Germline V gives CDR1 SGHTA, CDR2 FQGNSA. Trimming shortened V by 6 bases and J by 3 bases, and 18 bases separated the two germline ends. The CDR3 is 15 residues long. The CDR3 DNA sequence: TGTGCCAGCAGTCCTAGGGGTGGTAGGTACTACGAGCAGTACTTC. Translated, it gives CASSPRGGRYYEQYF.

V is TRBV12-3 or TRBV12-4 and J is TRBJ1-2, with D uncertain. This CDR3 is built from 15 residues. V lost 2 bases and J lost 3, with 13 bases in between. The CDR3 coding sequence is TGTGCCAGCAGTTTAAGTGTTTTCCGGGACTATGGCTACACCTTC. It translates to CASSLSVFRDYGYTF.

The CDR3: CATSDAAGVPDTQYF. DNA of the CDR3: TGTGCCACCAGTGATGCCGCAGGGGTCCCAGATACGCAGTATTTT. This chain joins TRBV24-1 and TRBJ2-3, with D possibly being TRBD1 (6 bases). CDR1 is KGHDR, CDR2 SFDVKD, per germline. Between the trimmed V and J ends, which lost 3 bases and 4 bases, there was a span of 13 bases. This CDR3 contains 15 residues.

The chain has TRBV20-1 and TRBJ2-3, with D possibly TRBD2 on 6 matching bases. CDR3 length: 12 amino acids. Germline CDR1 DFQATT, CDR2 SNEGSKA (reference sequence). The CDR3 protein is CSATRDTDTQYF. The CDR3 DNA sequence: TGCAGCGCGACTAGGGACACAGATACGCAGTATTTT.

The chain employs TRBV6-5 and TRBJ2-7; 8 bases are shared with TRBD1. Germline trimming cut 6 bases from V and 0 bases from J; bases unmatched to any gene: 10. The CDR3 has 16 residues. Germline lookup yields CDR1 MNHEY and CDR2 SVGAGI. The CDR3 nucleotides read TGTGCCAGCAGCCGGCGGACAGGGCCACTCTCCTACGAGCAGTACTTC. It specifies CASSRRTGPLSYEQYF.

The V gene is TRBV6-5, the J gene TRBJ2-7, with TRBD1 matching 9 bases. This CDR3 has 15 amino acids. J gave up 0 bases and V 5 bases, and 5 bases lay outside the gene matches. CDR1 MNHEY and CDR2 SVGAGI come from the germline V gene. CDR3 DNA sequence: TGTGCCAGCAGTAGGGACAGGGAAAGCTCCTACGAGCAGTACTTC. Translating gives CASSRDRESSYEQYF.

The gene calls are TRBV7-9 and TRBJ1-2, with D possibly TRBD1 on 5 matching bases. The germline V gene has CDR1 SEHNR and CDR2 FQNEAQ (reference sequence). The CDR3 extends over 15 amino acids. Trimming took 2 bases from V and 4 from J, leaving 14 bases between them. The chain's CDR3 is CASSLLGGEGYGYTF. CDR3 bases: TGTGCCAGCAGCTTACTCGGGGGAGAAGGCTATGGCTACACCTTC.

This clonotype was seen a handful of times. The chain carries TRBV20-1 and TRBJ2-3, with TRBD2 identical over 12 bases. Trimming cost V 3 bases and J 4 bases; bases outside gene matches: 8. The V gene's germline CDR1 is DFQATT and CDR2 SNEGSKA (reference sequence). The CDR3 runs to 16 residues. The CDR3 DNA follows: TGCAGTGCTAGGCTACTAGCGGGGGGCTTCGCAGATACGCAGTATTTT. Protein sequence: CSARLLAGGFADTQYF.

The chain uses TRBV12-3 or TRBV12-4 and TRBJ1-2; TRBD1 might be the D (5 bases). V lost 7 bases, J lost 4 bases, and 16 bases lay in between. The CDR3 covers 14 residues. CDR3 loop: CASTLWGDPYGYTF. The CDR3 DNA sequence: TGTGCCAGCACCTTATGGGGGGATCCCTATGGCTACACCTTC.

This clonotype occurred a few times. CDR3 in amino acids: CASSGGGTASYEQYF. In DNA form, the CDR3 reads TGTGCCAGCAGTGGGGGTGGGACAGCATCCTACGAGCAGTACTTC. The chain links TRBV12-3 or TRBV12-4 to TRBJ2-7; 7 nucleotides line up with TRBD1. CDR3 length equals 15 residues. Trimming at V came to 5 bases and at J to 1 base, leaving 8 bases not matched to a gene.

There are a few counts of this clonotype. This sequence joins TRBV5-6 and TRBJ1-5; D is unresolved. The CDR3 is made up of 14 amino acids. Germline V gene lookup returns CDR1 SGHDT and CDR2 YYEEEE. V shed 1 base and J shed 4 bases, with 9 bases lying between them. CDR3 amino acids: CASSLKQLNQPQHF. For the CDR3, the DNA is TGTGCCAGCAGCTTGAAACAGTTGAATCAGCCCCAGCATTTT.